This T cell receptor (beta chain) originates from a study of T cells in Graves' hyperthyroidism and ophthalmopathy. Ophthalmopathy patients had Clinical Activity Score at least 3, NOSPECS grade at least 4, duration under 3 months. Researchers took RNA transcripts and amplified the TCR beta CDR3 regions from them. With the HTBI primer set, the TCR CDR3 went through a first round of RT-PCR. One entry per CDR3 protein results from TCRdb running MiXCR on the multiplex PCR reads. The sample has more than 350,000 distinct CDR3 sequences; 13% to 15% are singletons. Whole-study findings and limits: Most clonotypes expanded in the thyroid (above 0.001) were also present in blood. The model made its ophthalmopathy prediction, and onset followed a median approximately 6 months later.

V lost 1 base to trimming and J lost 0 bases; unmatched junction nucleotides: 5. Germline CDR1 and CDR2: SGHAT and FQNNGV. This CDR3 has 17 residues. This clonotype was counted many times. The target antigen is unknown. The V gene is TRBV11-2, the J gene TRBJ2-4; TRBD2 aligns across 8 bases. The material sequenced was blood. This receptor was obtained from an older woman with Graves' ophthalmopathy. The CDR3: CASSLGISGAAKNIQYF. The CDR3 DNA follows: TGTGCCAGCAGCTTAGGTATTAGCGGGGCAGCCAAAAACATTCAGTACTTC. Full variable domain (outside the CDR3, taken from reference TRBV11-2 and TRBJ2-4): EAGVAQSPRYKIIEKRQSVAFWCNPISGHATLYWYQQILGQGPKLLIQFQNNGVVDDSQLPKDRFSAERLKGVDSTLKIQPAKLEDSAVYLCASSLGISGAAKNIQYFGAGTRLSVL.